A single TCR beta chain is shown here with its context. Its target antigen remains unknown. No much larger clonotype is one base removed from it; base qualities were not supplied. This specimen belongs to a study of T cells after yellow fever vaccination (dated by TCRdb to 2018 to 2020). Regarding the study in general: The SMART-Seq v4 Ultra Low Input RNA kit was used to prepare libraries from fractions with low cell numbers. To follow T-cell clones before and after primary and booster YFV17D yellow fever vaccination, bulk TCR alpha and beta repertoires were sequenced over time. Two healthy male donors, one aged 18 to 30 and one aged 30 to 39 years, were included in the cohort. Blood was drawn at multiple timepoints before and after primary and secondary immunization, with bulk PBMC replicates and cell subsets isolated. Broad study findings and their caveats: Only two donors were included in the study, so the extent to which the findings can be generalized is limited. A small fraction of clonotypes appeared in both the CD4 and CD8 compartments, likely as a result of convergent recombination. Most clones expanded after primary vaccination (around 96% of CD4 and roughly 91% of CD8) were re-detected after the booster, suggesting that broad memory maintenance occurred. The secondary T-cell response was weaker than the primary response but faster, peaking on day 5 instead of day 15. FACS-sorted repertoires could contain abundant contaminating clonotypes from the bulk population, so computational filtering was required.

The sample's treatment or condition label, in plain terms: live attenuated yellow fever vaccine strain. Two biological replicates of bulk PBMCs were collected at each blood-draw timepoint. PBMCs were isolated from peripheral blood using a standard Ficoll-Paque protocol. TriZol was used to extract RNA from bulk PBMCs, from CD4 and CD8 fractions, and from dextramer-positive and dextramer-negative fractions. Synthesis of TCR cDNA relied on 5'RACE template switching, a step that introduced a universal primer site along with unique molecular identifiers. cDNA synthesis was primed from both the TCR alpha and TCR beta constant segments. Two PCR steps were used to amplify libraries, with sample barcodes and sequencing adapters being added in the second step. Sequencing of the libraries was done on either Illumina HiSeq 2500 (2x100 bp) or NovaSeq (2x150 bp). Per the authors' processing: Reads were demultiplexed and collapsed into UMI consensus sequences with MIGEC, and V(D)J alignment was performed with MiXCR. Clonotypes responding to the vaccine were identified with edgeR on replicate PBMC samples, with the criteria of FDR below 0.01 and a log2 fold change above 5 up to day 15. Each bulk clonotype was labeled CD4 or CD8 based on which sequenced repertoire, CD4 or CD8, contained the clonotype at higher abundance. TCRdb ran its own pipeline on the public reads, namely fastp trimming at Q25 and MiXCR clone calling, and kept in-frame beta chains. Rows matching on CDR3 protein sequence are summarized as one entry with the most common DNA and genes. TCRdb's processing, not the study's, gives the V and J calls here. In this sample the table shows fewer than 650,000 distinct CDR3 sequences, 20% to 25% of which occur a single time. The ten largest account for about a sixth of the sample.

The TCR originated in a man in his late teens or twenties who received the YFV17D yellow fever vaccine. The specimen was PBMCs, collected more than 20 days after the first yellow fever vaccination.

The CDR3 reads as follows: CASSLEPSRGEQFF. The nucleotide sequence is TGTGCCAGCAGCTTAGAGCCTTCGAGGGGCGAGCAGTTCTTC. The rearranged chain carries TRBV7-2 and TRBJ2-1, with a tentative D call of TRBD1 or TRBD2, each matching 5 bases. V and J lose 1 base and 10 bases, and a span of 14 bases separates them. The germline V gene specifies SGHTA as CDR1 and FQGNSA as CDR2. Its CDR3 holds 14 amino acids, cysteine through phenylalanine. Only the CDR3 DNA is retained, 42 bases long and in frame from the first base.